This T cell receptor beta chain was captured in a study of shared clonotypes between healthy human individuals. Generated by immunoSEQ multiplex PCR, the TCRdb table keeps only in-frame clones and is missing some. The sample lists under 1,100,000 clones, 65% to 80% occurring once. The CDR3 is made up of 12 amino acids. V was trimmed by 5 bases and J by 4 bases, leaving 8 bases between them. In germline, CDR1 is SGHTA, CDR2 FQGNSA. Study observations and caveats: Expectations were that clonotype sharing among donors would be affected by sequencing depth.

Turning to this clone: The antigen is not known.

V and J are TRBV7-2 and TRBJ1-2; D gene ambiguous. Sequencing used memory CD4+ T cells sorted from blood. Subset here: CD45RA-negative fraction. The TCR sequence derives from a man in his late teens or twenties in good health. The CDR3: CASSASGYGYTF. For the CDR3, the DNA is TGTGCCAGCAGCGCTAGTGGCTATGGCTACACCTTC.